This T cell receptor beta chain emerged from a study of neurological immune-mediated disorders. The trim removed 5 bases at V and 6 bases at J, leaving 10 bases unmatched. CDR1 is SGHRS, CDR2 YFSETQ, per germline. The CDR3 covers 16 residues. This clonotype was recorded only once. Its antigen is as yet unknown. Every sequencing run generated over 180 million TCR-beta sequences from 15-18 subjects. TCRdb re-analysed the 5' RACE reads in MiXCR, keeping a single row per CDR3 protein. The data hold approximately 89,000 distinct CDR3 sequences, with around 14% observed a single time. The time point is: longitudinal time-point 2. Preparation of the unsorted libraries drew on 2 million PBMCs stored at -80 C. Findings and caveats of the study: HTLV-1-associated myelopathy had the most TCR clonal expansion, and multiple sclerosis had the least, less than healthy controls.

The gene calls are TRBV5-1 and TRBJ2-1, with 11 nucleotides matching TRBD2. This clonotype was sampled from a female donor with HTLV-1-associated myelopathy (HAM/TSP). The sequenced sample consisted of PBMCs. This chain's CDR3 is CASSATSGGLSNEQFF. The CDR3 DNA follows: TGCGCCAGCAGTGCCACTAGCGGGGGCCTCTCCAATGAGCAGTTCTTC.